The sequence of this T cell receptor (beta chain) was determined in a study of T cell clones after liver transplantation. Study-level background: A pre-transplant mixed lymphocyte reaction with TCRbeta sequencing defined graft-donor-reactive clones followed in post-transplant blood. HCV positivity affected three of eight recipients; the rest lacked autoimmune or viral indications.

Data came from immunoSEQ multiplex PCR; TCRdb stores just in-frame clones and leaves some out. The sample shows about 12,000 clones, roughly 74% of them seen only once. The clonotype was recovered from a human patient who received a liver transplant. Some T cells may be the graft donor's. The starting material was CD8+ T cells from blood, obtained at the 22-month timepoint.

The DNA of the CDR3 is TGTGCCAGCGCCTTAAGTCCATACAATGAGCAGTTCTTC. Its translation is CASALSPYNEQFF. The J gene is TRBJ2-1, the V gene TRBV27; D unclear. CDR1 and CDR2 (germline): MNHEY, SMNVEV (reference sequence). With 8 bases removed from V and 4 bases from J, the gap between germline ends came to 12 bases. The CDR3 runs 13 residues.